These 27 T cell receptor beta chains originate from one sample sequenced in a study of T cell repertoires in cytomegalovirus infection. TCRdb used MiXCR to reprocess the reads, holding one entry per CDR3 protein. The profile shows 150,000 or so distinct CDR3 sequences, roughly 18% of them singletons. Sequencing input: CD8+ T cells from PBMCs. Every receptor here comes from a human donor in good health (CMV status not recorded). Some clones in this sample may be carry-over from other donors' samples.

This chain uses TRBV7-3 with TRBJ2-2; unclear D gene. The germline V gene encodes CDR1 SGHTA and CDR2 FQGTGA. This CDR3 has 18 residues. Trimming shortened V by 1 base and J by 2 bases, and 17 bases separated the two germline ends. In DNA form, the CDR3 reads TGTGCCAGCAGCTTAAGAGGCCCCACAGAAACCAACACCGGGGAGCTGTTTTTT. It codes for CASSLRGPTETNTGELFF. The full variable domain, in which reference TRBV7-3 and TRBJ2-2 provide the parts outside the CDR3, is GAGVSQTPSNKVTEKGKYVELRCDPISGHTALYWYRQSLGQGPEFLIYFQGTGAADDSGLPNDRFFAVRPEGSVSTLKIQRTERGDSAVYLCASSLRGPTETNTGELFFGEGSRLTVL.

CDR3 in DNA: TGTGCCAGCAGCGCGGGCGGAGCGTATGAGCAGTTCTTC. It specifies CASSAGGAYEQFF. The V call is TRBV11-3, the J call TRBJ2-1; possible D gene TRBD2, 5 bases. The V gene lost 5 bases and the J gene lost 8 bases, with 13 bases spanning the gap. This CDR3 region has 13 residues. Per the germline V gene, CDR1 is SGHNT and CDR2 is YENEEA.

This clonotype occurred a few times. The chain joins TRBV5-1 to TRBJ2-1, with D unresolved. CDR3 length: 15 amino acids. The V gene's germline CDR1 is SGHRS and CDR2 YFSETQ. Trimming left V 2 bases short and J 3 bases short, with 12 bases between. The CDR3 coding sequence is TGCGCCAGCAGCTTTAAAGGGCTAGTCTACAATGAGCAGTTCTTC. Protein: CASSFKGLVYNEQFF.

This clonotype has just one count. The chain links TRBV6-5 to TRBJ1-2, with TRBD1 matching over 12 bases. The CDR3 is 17 residues long. After removal of 0 bases from V and 7 bases from J, the junction contained 9 bases not matched to a gene. Germline values: CDR1 MNHEY, CDR2 SVGAGI. The CDR3 is CASSYSPSGQGAVGYTF. The CDR3 coding sequence is TGTGCCAGCAGTTACTCTCCCTCGGGACAGGGGGCGGTTGGCTACACCTTC.

The V gene is TRBV28, the J gene TRBJ1-4; 9 bases are a match to TRBD1. V was pared by 5 bases and J by 7 bases, with 8 bases of the junction left unmatched. The germline V gene has CDR1 MDHEN and CDR2 SYDVKM. This CDR3 comprises 15 residues. The CDR3 sequence is CASSRRGTGSEKLFF. The DNA of the CDR3 is TGTGCCAGCAGTCGTCGGGGGACAGGGAGTGAAAAACTGTTTTTT.

This clonotype has just a few counts. The rearrangement links TRBV15 to TRBJ1-1; no reliable D call. The CDR3 is 13 residues long. V lost 1 base and J lost 1, with 4 bases in between. Germline CDR1 LNHNV, CDR2 YYDKDF (reference sequence). This CDR3 reads CATSRVQNTEAFF. The CDR3, as DNA: TGTGCCACCAGCAGAGTTCAGAACACTGAAGCTTTCTTT.

The chain is built from TRBV6-5 and TRBJ1-1; 9 bases map to TRBD1. Trimming cost V 7 bases and J 0 bases; bases outside gene matches: 6. Germline CDR1 MNHEY, CDR2 SVGAGI. The CDR3 is 15 amino acids. As DNA, the CDR3 is TGTGCCAGCATCGGGACAGGGATTATGAACACTGAAGCTTTCTTT. The encoded protein is CASIGTGIMNTEAFF.

This clonotype was counted only a few times. The chain couples TRBV15 to TRBJ2-7; D is uncertain. Germline values: CDR1 LNHNV, CDR2 YYDKDF (reference sequence). The CDR3 covers 13 residues. Trimming removed 5 bases at V and 5 bases at J, with 13 bases between. CDR3 bases: TGTGCCACCAGCGAACGCGATATTGACGAGCAGTACTTC. Residues: CATSERDIDEQYF.

The chain joins TRBV27 to TRBJ2-7; 7 nucleotides align to TRBD2. This CDR3 comprises 14 residues. CDR1 and CDR2 from the germline V gene are MNHEY and SMNVEV (reference sequence). V gave up 6 bases and J gave up 2 bases; unmatched junction bases: 7. The CDR3 region is CASSLGGLPYEQYF. DNA of the CDR3: TGTGCCAGCAGCTTGGGGGGACTACCCTACGAGCAGTACTTC.

In its sample, this clonotype was seen a few times. The rearrangement links TRBV7-2 to TRBJ2-3, with D unresolved. The CDR3 contains 14 residues. The germline gives CDR1 SGHTA, CDR2 FQGNSA. V lost 5 bases and J lost 2, with 11 bases in between. CDR3 DNA sequence: TGTGCCAGCAGCGCCCCCCAGGACACAGATACGCAGTATTTT. Amino acids: CASSAPQDTDTQYF.

The chain couples TRBV12-3 or TRBV12-4 to TRBJ1-5; 8 bases match TRBD1. There are 14 residues in the CDR3. J was trimmed by 4 bases and V by 6 bases; bases with no gene match: 5. The CDR3 loop reads CASSNTGGNQPQHF. Here the CDR3 DNA reads TGTGCCAGCAGCAACACAGGGGGGAATCAGCCCCAGCATTTT.

This clonotype occurred a few times. The chain's CDR3 is CASSPGTVLNSPLHF. The CDR3 DNA reads TGTGCCAGCAGCCCCGGGACAGTGCTTAATTCACCCCTCCACTTT. This sequence joins TRBV7-2 and TRBJ1-6; 7 bases line up with TRBD1. Losses at the gene ends were 5 bases for V and 6 bases for J; bases not matched to a gene: 7. The CDR3 loop spans 15 amino acids. Germline CDR1 SGHTA, CDR2 FQGNSA. The complete variable domain, with remaining parts taken from reference TRBV7-2 and TRBJ1-6, reads GAGVSQSPSNKVTEKGKDVELRCDPISGHTALYWYRQSLGQGLEFLIYFQGNSAPDKSGLPSDRFSAERTGGSVSTLTIQRTQQEDSAVYLCASSPGTVLNSPLHFGNGTRLTVT.

The chain's CDR3 is CASSQDQGTSYNEQFF. The CDR3 bases are TGCGCCAGCAGCCAAGATCAGGGGACCTCCTACAATGAGCAGTTCTTC. This chain joins TRBV4-1 and TRBJ2-1; possibly TRBD1 for D (6 bases). Germline V gene lookup returns CDR1 MGHRA and CDR2 YSYEKL. V lost 0 bases and J lost 0, with 9 bases in between. This CDR3 is built from 16 residues.

Only a few counts were recorded for this clonotype. The chain joins TRBV20-1 to TRBJ1-5; D gene ambiguous. In germline, CDR1 is DFQATT, CDR2 SNEGSKA (reference sequence). V was shortened by 0 bases and J by 0 bases, with 9 bases between the two germline ends. The CDR3 spans 15 residues. CDR3 sequence reads: CSARDVQYSNQPQHF. The CDR3 DNA sequence: TGCAGTGCTAGAGACGTCCAGTATAGCAATCAGCCCCAGCATTTT.

The CDR3 nucleotides read TGCAGCGCCGTGGGACCCCGGTACACTGAAGCTTTCTTT. Translation gives CSAVGPRYTEAFF. The chain is built from TRBV29-1 and TRBJ1-1; a possible D gene is TRBD1 (5 bases). Germline lookup yields CDR1 SQVTM and CDR2 ANQGSEA. With 7 bases removed from V and 3 bases from J, the gap between germline ends came to 15 bases. The CDR3 loop spans 13 amino acids.

The gene calls are TRBV29-1 and TRBJ2-1, with TRBD1 as a possible D gene (5 bases). Germline CDR1 SQVTM, CDR2 ANQGSEA. Trimming cost V 7 bases and J 6 bases, with 16 bases left between them. CDR3 length: 13 residues. The CDR3 DNA follows: TGCAGCGCCCGGACAAGATCGTCCAATGAGCAGTTCTTC. Its translation: CSARTRSSNEQFF.

Here the CDR3 reads CASSNGPNTGELFF. The CDR3 bases are TGTGCCAGCAGTAATGGACCAAACACCGGGGAGCTGTTTTTT. The chain has TRBV28 and TRBJ2-2, with D hard to call. The CDR3 has 14 residues. The ends were cut back, 5 bases at V and 2 bases at J, with 9 bases in the middle. Germline V gene data show CDR1 as MDHEN and CDR2 as SYDVKM.

This clonotype was seen repeatedly, ten times or more. J is TRBJ2-5 and V is TRBV6-2 or TRBV6-3; no firm D call. The CDR3 runs to 14 residues. Germline V gene data show CDR1 as MNHEY and CDR2 as SVGEGT. The V gene lost 4 bases and the J gene lost 4 bases, with 13 bases spanning the gap. The CDR3 DNA follows: TGTGCCAGCAGTTTAACTATCACCCGAGAGACCCAGTACTTC. It codes for CASSLTITRETQYF.

The table lists this clonotype with a few counts. CDR3 sequence (DNA): TGTGCCACCACCACAGGGAGCAAATACAATGAGCAGTTCTTC. Protein sequence: CATTTGSKYNEQFF. The V gene is TRBV28, the J gene TRBJ2-1; TRBD1 is a possible D gene (6 bases). Germline CDR1 is MDHEN and CDR2 is SYDVKM. The CDR3 consists of 14 residues. V lost 10 bases, J lost 4 bases, and 17 bases lay in between.

This clonotype appeared a few times. The rearrangement links TRBV7-6 to TRBJ1-1; TRBD1 matches 10 bases. Germline CDR1 is SGHVS and CDR2 is FNYEAQ. V lost 5 bases to trimming and J lost 7 bases; unmatched junction nucleotides: 4. The CDR3 loop spans 13 amino acids. The CDR3 protein is CASSRDRGLEAFF. The DNA for the CDR3 is TGTGCCAGCAGCCGGGACAGGGGCCTTGAAGCTTTCTTT.

This clonotype was detected only a few times. The chain recombines TRBV7-3 with TRBJ2-7, with 8 bases identical to TRBD2. V was clipped by 3 bases and J by 2 bases; unmatched bases: 3. CDR3 length: 14 amino acids. Germline CDR1 and CDR2: SGHTA and FQGTGA. The CDR3 coding sequence is TGTGCCAGCAGCTTTAGCGGGGCCGCCTACGAGCAGTACTTC. Encoded protein: CASSFSGAAYEQYF.

The chain links TRBV7-7 to TRBJ2-2; 7 nucleotides align to TRBD1. CDR1 and CDR2 (germline): SSHAT, FNYEAQ (reference sequence). The CDR3 extends over 13 amino acids. V shed 5 bases, J shed 6 bases, and the junction held 3 bases outside the gene matches. The CDR3 sequence: CASSRQGAGELFF. In nucleotides, the CDR3 is TGTGCCAGCAGCCGACAGGGTGCCGGGGAGCTGTTTTTT.

This clonotype was counted a few times. One junction end does not reproduce the germline sequence, and a read error may be involved. The gene calls are TRBV19 and TRBJ2-1; 8 bases are shared with TRBD2. CDR1 is LNHDA and CDR2 is SQIVND in the germline V gene (reference sequence). This CDR3 has 14 residues. CDR3 region: CASSILTSGNDQFF. The CDR3 nucleotides are TGTGCCAGTAGTATCCTCACTAGCGGCAATGATCAGTTCTTC.

In this sample, this clonotype turned up many times. V gene TRBV6-2 or TRBV6-3 combines with J gene TRBJ2-2, with unresolved D. Between the trimmed V and J ends, which lost 6 bases and 2 bases, there was a span of 4 bases. Germline CDR1 and CDR2: MNHEY and SVGEGT. CDR3 length equals 12 residues. In DNA form, the CDR3 reads TGTGCCAGCAGCAGTAACACCGGGGAGCTGTTTTTT. It yields the protein CASSSNTGELFF.

This chain links TRBV7-2 with TRBJ1-2; 8 bases fit TRBD1. Germline CDR1 reads SGHTA; CDR2 reads FQGNSA. The CDR3 length is 13 residues. Trimming took 1 base from V and 11 from J; bases not matched to a gene: 6. CDR3 bases: TGTGCCAGCAGCTTAGGACAGGGGATGGGATACACCTTC. This encodes CASSLGQGMGYTF.

The chain employs TRBV3-1 and TRBJ2-7; 7 bases are a match to TRBD2. V lost 4 bases and J lost 5; bases outside the gene matches: 5. This CDR3 region has 13 residues. The V gene's germline CDR1 is LGHDT and CDR2 YNNKEL (reference sequence). The CDR3 DNA follows: TGTGCCAGCAGCCGAGCGGGAACCCACGAGCAGTACTTC. This gives the protein CASSRAGTHEQYF.

The V and J genes are TRBV28 and TRBJ1-2; no definite D call. The germline V gene has CDR1 MDHEN and CDR2 SYDVKM. The V and J ends lost 1 base and 4 bases respectively, with 10 bases between them. The CDR3 extends over 14 amino acids. The CDR3 region is CASSLSSGSYGYTF. The CDR3 DNA follows: TGTGCCAGCAGTTTATCTAGTGGGAGCTATGGCTACACCTTC.